These 2 T cell receptor beta chains share one sample of origin, sequenced in a study of blood T cell repertoires in COVID-19. Libraries were prepared by immunoSEQ multiplex PCR; TCRdb keeps only in-frame clonotypes and omits some of them. The sample contains a few hundred thousand clones, roughly 92% of which appear only once. Input material: PBMCs or T cells enriched from blood (not recorded which). The origin of the receptors is a woman between 40 and 50 years old who had been exposed to COVID-19.

The chain joins TRBV6-4 to TRBJ1-1; no clear D. V lost 4 bases and J lost 1, with 7 bases in between. This CDR3 contains 13 residues. CDR1 is MRHNA and CDR2 is SNTAGT in the germline V gene. In DNA form, the CDR3 reads TGTGCCAGCAGTGTCTCAGCGAACACTGAAGCTTTCTTT. Protein sequence: CASSVSANTEAFF.

V and J are TRBV5-1 and TRBJ1-2; D remains unclear. Germline V CDR1 and CDR2: SGHRS, YFSETQ. The V gene lost 1 base and the J gene lost 3 bases, with 10 bases spanning the gap. The CDR3 has 14 amino acids. The CDR3 spells CASSLLGSDYGYTF. The CDR3 bases are TGCGCCAGCAGCTTGCTGGGGAGTGACTATGGCTACACCTTC.